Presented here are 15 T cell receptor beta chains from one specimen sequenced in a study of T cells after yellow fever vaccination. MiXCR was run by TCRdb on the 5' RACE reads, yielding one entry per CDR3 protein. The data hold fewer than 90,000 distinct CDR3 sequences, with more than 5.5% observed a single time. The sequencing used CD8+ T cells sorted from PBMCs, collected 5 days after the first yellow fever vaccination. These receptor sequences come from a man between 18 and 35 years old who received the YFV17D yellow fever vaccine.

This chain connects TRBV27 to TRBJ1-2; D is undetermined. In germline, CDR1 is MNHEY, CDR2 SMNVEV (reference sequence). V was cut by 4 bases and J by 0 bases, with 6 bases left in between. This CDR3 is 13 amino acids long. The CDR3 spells CASSYGPNYGYTF. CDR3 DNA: TGTGCCAGCAGTTACGGACCTAACTATGGCTACACCTTC.

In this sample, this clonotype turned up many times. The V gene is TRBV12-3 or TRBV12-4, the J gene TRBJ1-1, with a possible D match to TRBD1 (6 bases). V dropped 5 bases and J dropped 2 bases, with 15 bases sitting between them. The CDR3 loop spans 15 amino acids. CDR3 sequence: CASSGGEGGNTEAFF. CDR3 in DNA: TGTGCCAGCAGTGGGGGAGAGGGGGGTAACACTGAAGCTTTCTTT.

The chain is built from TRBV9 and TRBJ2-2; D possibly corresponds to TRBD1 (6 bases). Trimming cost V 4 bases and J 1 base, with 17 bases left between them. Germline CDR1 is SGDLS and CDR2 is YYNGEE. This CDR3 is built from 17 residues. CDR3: CASSNIIGTRNTGELFF. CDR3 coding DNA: TGTGCCAGCAGCAACATCATTGGGACACGGAACACCGGGGAGCTGTTTTTT.

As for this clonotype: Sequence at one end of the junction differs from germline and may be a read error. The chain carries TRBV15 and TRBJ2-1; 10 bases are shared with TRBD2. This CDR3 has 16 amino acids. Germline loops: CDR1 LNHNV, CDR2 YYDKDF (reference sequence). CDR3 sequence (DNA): TGTTCCACCAGCAGAGGAATAGCGGGGGGTCACAATGAGCAGTTCTTC. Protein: CSTSRGIAGGHNEQFF.

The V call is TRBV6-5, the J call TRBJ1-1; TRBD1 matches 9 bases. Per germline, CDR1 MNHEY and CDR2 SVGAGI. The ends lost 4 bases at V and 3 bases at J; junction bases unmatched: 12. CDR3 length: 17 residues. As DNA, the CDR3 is TGTGCCAGCAGTTCCCCAGAAGTACGACAGGGGGACACTGAAGCTTTCTTT. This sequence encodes CASSSPEVRQGDTEAFF.

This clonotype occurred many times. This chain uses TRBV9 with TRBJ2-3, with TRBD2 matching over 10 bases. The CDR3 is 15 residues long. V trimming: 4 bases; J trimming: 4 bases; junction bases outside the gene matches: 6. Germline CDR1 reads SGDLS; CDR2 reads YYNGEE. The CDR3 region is CASSSTAGGSDTQYF. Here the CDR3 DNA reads TGTGCCAGCAGCTCTACAGCGGGGGGGTCAGATACGCAGTATTTT.

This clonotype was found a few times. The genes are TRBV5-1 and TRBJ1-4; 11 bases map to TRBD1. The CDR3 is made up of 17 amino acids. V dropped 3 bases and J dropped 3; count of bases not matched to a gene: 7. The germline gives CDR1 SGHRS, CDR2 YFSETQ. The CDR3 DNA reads TGCGCCAGCAGCTCCCAGGACAGGGGGCTTTCTAATGAAAAACTGTTTTTT. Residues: CASSSQDRGLSNEKLFF.

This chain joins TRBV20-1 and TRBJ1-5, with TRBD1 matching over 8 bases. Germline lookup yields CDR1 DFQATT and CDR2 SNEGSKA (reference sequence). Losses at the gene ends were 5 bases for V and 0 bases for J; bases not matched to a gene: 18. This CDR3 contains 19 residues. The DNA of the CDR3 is TGCAGTGCTTCTTTTTTCTCCGGGACAGGTTATTATAGCAATCAGCCCCAGCATTTT. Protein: CSASFFSGTGYYSNQPQHF.

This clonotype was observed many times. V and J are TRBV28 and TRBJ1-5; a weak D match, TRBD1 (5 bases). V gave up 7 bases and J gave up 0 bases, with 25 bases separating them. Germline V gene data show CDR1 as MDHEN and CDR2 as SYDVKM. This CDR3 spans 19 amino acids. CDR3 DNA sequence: TGTGCCAGCACCGCAATCCCCCGGGACGGATTATATAGCAATCAGCCCCAGCATTTT. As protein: CASTAIPRDGLYSNQPQHF.

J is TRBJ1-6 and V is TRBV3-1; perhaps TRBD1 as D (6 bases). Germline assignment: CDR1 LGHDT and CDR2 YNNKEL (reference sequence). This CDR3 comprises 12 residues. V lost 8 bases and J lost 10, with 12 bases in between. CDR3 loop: CASCTGSSPLHF. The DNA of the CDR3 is TGTGCCAGCTGCACAGGGAGCTCACCCCTCCACTTT.

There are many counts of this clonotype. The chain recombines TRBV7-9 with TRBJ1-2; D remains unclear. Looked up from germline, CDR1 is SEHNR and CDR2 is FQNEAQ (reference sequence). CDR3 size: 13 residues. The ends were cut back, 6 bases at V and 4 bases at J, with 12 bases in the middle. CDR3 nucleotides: TGTGCCAGCAGTCCAGCACCGGGCTATGGCTACACCTTC. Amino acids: CASSPAPGYGYTF. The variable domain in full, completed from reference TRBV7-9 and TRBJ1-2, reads DTGVSQNPRHKITKRGQNVTFRCDPISEHNRLYWYRQTLGQGPEFLTYFQNEAQLEKSRLLSDRFSAERPKGSFSTLEIQRTEQGDSAMYLCASSPAPGYGYTFGSGTRLTVV.

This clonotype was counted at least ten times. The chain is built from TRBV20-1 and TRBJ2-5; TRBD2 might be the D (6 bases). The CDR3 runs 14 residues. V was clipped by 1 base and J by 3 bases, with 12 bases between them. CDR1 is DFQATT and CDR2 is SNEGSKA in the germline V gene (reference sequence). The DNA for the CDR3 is TGCAGTGCTAGAGTAGGAGGGATCGAAGAGACCCAGTACTTC. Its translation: CSARVGGIEETQYF.

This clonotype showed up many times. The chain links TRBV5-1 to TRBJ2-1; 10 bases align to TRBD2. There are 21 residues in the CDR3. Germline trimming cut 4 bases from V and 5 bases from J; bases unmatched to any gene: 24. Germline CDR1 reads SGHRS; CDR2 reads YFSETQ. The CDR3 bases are TGCGCCAGCAGCCAAAACCCCCCGGGACTAGCGCTTACCCTCCCTCACAATGAGCAGTTCTTC. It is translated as CASSQNPPGLALTLPHNEQFF.

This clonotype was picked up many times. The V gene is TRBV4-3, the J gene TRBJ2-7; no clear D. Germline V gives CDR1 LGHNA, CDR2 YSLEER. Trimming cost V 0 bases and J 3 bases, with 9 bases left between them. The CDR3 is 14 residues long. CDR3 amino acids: CASSQDLGYYEQYF. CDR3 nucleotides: TGCGCCAGCAGCCAAGATCTAGGGTACTACGAGCAGTACTTC.

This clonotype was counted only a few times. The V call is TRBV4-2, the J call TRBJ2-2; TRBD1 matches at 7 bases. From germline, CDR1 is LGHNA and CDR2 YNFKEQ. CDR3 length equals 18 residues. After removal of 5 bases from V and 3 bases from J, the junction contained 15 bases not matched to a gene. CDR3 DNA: TGTGCCAGCAGCAGAAGATTGGGACAGAGACTTCACACCGGGGAGCTGTTTTTT. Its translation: CASSRRLGQRLHTGELFF.